These 24 T cell receptor beta chains share one sample of origin, sequenced in a study of T cells after yellow fever vaccination. MiXCR was run by TCRdb on the 5' RACE reads, yielding one entry per CDR3 protein. The sample comprises some 52,000 distinct CDR3 sequences, more than 6.5% of which are singletons, and more than 20% rests with the top ten. The material sequenced was CD8+ T cells not binding an NS4B(214-222) dextramer, sorted from PBMCs, taken roughly 47 days after the first yellow fever vaccination. These receptors all stem from a man aged 18 to 30 who received the YFV17D yellow fever vaccine.

The V gene is TRBV5-1, the J gene TRBJ2-7; D might be TRBD2 (7 bases). The CDR3 loop spans 15 amino acids. V was cut by 6 bases and J by 7 bases, with 23 bases left in between. The germline CDR1 and CDR2 sequences are SGHRS and YFSETQ. The CDR3 DNA reads as TGCGCCAGCAACTTTGGGGGGGGGCCCGACGATGAGCAGTACTTC. It codes for CASNFGGGPDDEQYF.

This clonotype has just a few counts. The J gene is TRBJ2-1, the V gene TRBV5-4; TRBD2 aligns across 8 bases. CDR3 length equals 15 residues. Germline CDR1 is SGHNT and CDR2 is YYREEE (reference sequence). V was pared by 4 bases and J by 7 bases, with 10 bases of the junction left unmatched. Written as DNA, the CDR3 is TGTGCCAGCAGCATACCCCGGGGGGGGTCGAATGAGCAGTTCTTC. Protein sequence: CASSIPRGGSNEQFF.

This clonotype was found a few times. This chain links TRBV27 with TRBJ2-7; possible D gene TRBD1, 5 bases. This CDR3 is 13 amino acids long. V was pared by 7 bases and J by 2 bases, with 12 bases between. Germline CDR1 MNHEY, CDR2 SMNVEV (reference sequence). CDR3 in DNA: TGTGCCAGCATTCGCAGGGCGCCCTACGAGCAGTACTTC. Protein product: CASIRRAPYEQYF.

This clonotype was seen many times. The CDR3 reads CASSVGHSTDTQYF. In DNA form, the CDR3 reads TGCGCCAGCAGCGTGGGACATAGCACAGATACGCAGTATTTT. This chain joins TRBV4-1 and TRBJ2-3, with TRBD1 as a possible D gene (6 bases). V gave up 5 bases and J gave up 0 bases, with 9 bases separating them. The germline V gene encodes CDR1 MGHRA and CDR2 YSYEKL. The CDR3 loop spans 14 amino acids.

The chain has TRBV29-1 and TRBJ1-2; 7 bases fit TRBD1. The V and J ends lost 7 bases and 4 bases, in that order; junction bases with no gene match: 9. The CDR3 runs 13 residues. Germline V gene sequence: CDR1 SQVTM, CDR2 ANQGSEA. DNA of the CDR3: TGCAGCGCCCTACAGGGGTCCCTCTATGGCTACACCTTC. Residues: CSALQGSLYGYTF.

Ten or more counts support this clonotype. The gene calls are TRBV24-1 and TRBJ2-3; D is unclear. Germline values: CDR1 KGHDR, CDR2 SFDVKD. V was cut by 5 bases and J by 4 bases, with 9 bases left in between. CDR3 length: 13 residues. The CDR3 nucleotides are TGTGCCACCAGTGTAGGAAAGGCAGATACGCAGTATTTT. This encodes CATSVGKADTQYF.

This clonotype was recorded a few times. The gene calls are TRBV12-3 or TRBV12-4 and TRBJ2-3; maybe TRBD2 (6 bases). This CDR3 is built from 16 residues. The V and J ends lost 1 base and 0 bases respectively, with 11 bases between them. This CDR3 is CASSLVAVDSTDTQYF. CDR3 sequence (DNA): TGTGCCAGCAGTTTAGTAGCGGTGGATAGCACAGATACGCAGTATTTT.

This clonotype was recorded many times. The chain joins TRBV7-9 to TRBJ2-2; possible D gene TRBD2, 6 bases. CDR3 length equals 14 residues. Germline CDR1 SEHNR, CDR2 FQNEAQ (reference sequence). Trimming pared 5 bases from V and 6 bases from J, leaving 13 bases between. The CDR3 nucleotides read TGTGCCAGCAGCCAGAGACTAGTCTCCGGGGAGCTGTTTTTT. As protein: CASSQRLVSGELFF.

This clonotype was detected many times. The J gene is TRBJ2-2, the V gene TRBV7-6; the D gene is possibly TRBD2 (6 bases). Germline V gene data show CDR1 as SGHVS and CDR2 as FNYEAQ. The CDR3 sequence is 16 residues long. V lost 2 bases to trimming and J lost 5 bases, with 15 bases between them. Here the CDR3 reads CASSLPGVDETGELFF. Written as DNA, the CDR3 is TGTGCCAGCAGCTTACCGGGGGTGGACGAAACCGGGGAGCTGTTTTTT.

This clonotype came up a few times. The chain couples TRBV19 to TRBJ1-1, with D tentatively TRBD1 (6 bases). The V end was cut by 2 bases, the J end by 1 base, with 17 bases between. Germline V gene sequence: CDR1 LNHDA, CDR2 SQIVND (reference sequence). The CDR3 is 17 residues long. The CDR3 sequence: CASSIPLDSARNTEAFF. The CDR3, as DNA: TGTGCCAGTAGTATACCCCTGGACAGCGCCCGGAACACTGAAGCTTTCTTT.

This sequence joins TRBV23-1 and TRBJ2-1, with a weak D call TRBD2 (5 bases). Being an ORF, TRBV23-1 has a function that is uncertain. This CDR3 spans 15 amino acids. Trimming shortened V by 5 bases and J by 8 bases, and 19 bases separated the two germline ends. In DNA, the CDR3 is TGCGCCAGCAGTTCCCCCCCGGACTGCCGGGATGAGCAGTTCTTC. Translating it yields CASSSPPDCRDEQFF.

The chain carries TRBV7-2 and TRBJ1-3; D uncertain. Per germline, CDR1 SGHTA and CDR2 FQGNSA. The V gene lost 4 bases and the J gene lost 3 bases, with 16 bases spanning the gap. The CDR3 is made up of 16 amino acids. CDR3: CASSSKPLTDGNTIYF. The CDR3 region has the DNA TGTGCCAGCAGCTCTAAACCTCTTACCGATGGAAACACCATATATTTT.

This clonotype was detected a few times. The chain combines TRBV13 with TRBJ1-2; D not resolved. CDR3 size: 12 residues. V was cut by 4 bases and J by 2 bases, with 5 bases left in between. In germline, CDR1 is PRHDT, CDR2 FYEKMQ (reference sequence). CDR3 in DNA: TGTGCCAGCAGCTGGGTGAACTATGGCTACACCTTC. Protein product: CASSWVNYGYTF.

This chain uses TRBV7-2 with TRBJ2-7; 12 positions match TRBD1. V trimming: 7 bases; J trimming: 7 bases; junction bases outside the gene matches: 17. This CDR3 region has 17 residues. Per germline, CDR1 SGHTA and CDR2 FQGNSA. This CDR3 reads CASKRPGQGAFLGEQYF. The CDR3 DNA sequence: TGTGCCAGCAAAAGACCGGGACAGGGGGCTTTCCTGGGAGAGCAGTACTTC.

This clonotype was seen more than once but under ten times. The chain couples TRBV29-1 to TRBJ2-3; D unresolved. The CDR3 is 11 amino acids. Germline V CDR1 and CDR2: SQVTM, ANQGSEA. Trimming cost V 1 base and J 13 bases, with 12 bases left between them. This chain's CDR3 is CSVEGMDEEYF. CDR3 nucleotide sequence: TGCAGCGTTGAAGGAATGGACGAGGAGTATTTT.

The V and J genes are TRBV7-6 and TRBJ2-7, with a possible D match to TRBD1 (5 bases). The germline V gene encodes CDR1 SGHVS and CDR2 FNYEAQ. The CDR3 contains 13 residues. V shed 0 bases and J shed 12 bases, with 15 bases lying between them. DNA of the CDR3: TGTGCCAGCAGCTTAGCGGACGGAAGGGGCATGTACGTC. This gives the protein CASSLADGRGMYV.

In the case of this clonotype: It may be a read error: a sequence one base away is much more abundant. This chain joins TRBV13 and TRBJ2-1; TRBD2 aligns across 8 bases. The trim removed 1 base at V and 1 base at J, leaving 12 bases unmatched. The germline V gene encodes CDR1 PRHDT and CDR2 FYEKMQ (reference sequence). The CDR3 consists of 19 residues. CDR3 in DNA: TGTGCCAGCAGCTTAGTCCGGGGGAGCGGGGGCCTTTCCTACAATGAGCAGTTCTTC. This codes for CASSLVRGSGGLSYNEQFF.

This clonotype was counted at least ten times. This rearrangement joins TRBV20-1 to TRBJ2-7; TRBD2 matches 9 bases. The CDR3 totals 14 residues. Germline-derived CDR1 and CDR2 are DFQATT and SNEGSKA (reference sequence). The V segment lost 6 bases and the J segment 5 bases; nucleotides outside the gene matches: 11. CDR3 nucleotide sequence: TGCAGTGCCAAAGCGGGGGGAGGGGCCCACGAGCAGTACGTC. Translated: CSAKAGGGAHEQYV.

At least ten counts were recorded for this clonotype. The rearrangement uses TRBV7-6 and TRBJ2-5; D is perhaps TRBD2 (7 bases). Germline CDR1 SGHVS, CDR2 FNYEAQ. CDR3 length equals 14 residues. Trimming cost V 5 bases and J 2 bases, with 12 bases left between them. The CDR3 region has the DNA TGTGCCAGCAGCGAAGGGGGGGGTCAAGAGACCCAGTACTTC. This codes for CASSEGGGQETQYF.

This clonotype showed up many times. The rearrangement links TRBV20-1 to TRBJ2-7; D not certain. There are 11 residues in the CDR3. Trimming took 1 base from V and 2 from J, leaving 3 bases between them. The V gene's germline CDR1 is DFQATT and CDR2 SNEGSKA (reference sequence). The CDR3 DNA reads as TGCAGTGCTAGAGCAGCCTACGAGCAGTACTTC. Translation gives CSARAAYEQYF.

This clonotype has a handful of counts. The chain couples TRBV29-1 to TRBJ1-2; D is possibly TRBD1 (6 bases). V lost 3 bases and J 6 bases, leaving 11 bases between the germline ends. The germline V gene encodes CDR1 SQVTM and CDR2 ANQGSEA. The CDR3 has 12 residues. CDR3 nucleotide sequence: TGCAGCGTTGACTCCGGGGGCCATGGCTACACCTTC. The encoded protein is CSVDSGGHGYTF.

This clonotype was observed many times. This sequence joins TRBV7-2 and TRBJ1-6; 7 bases are a match to TRBD1. The length of the CDR3 is 17 residues. The germline gives CDR1 SGHTA, CDR2 FQGNSA. V dropped 2 bases and J dropped 4; count of bases not matched to a gene: 8. Here the CDR3 DNA reads TGTGCCAGCAGCTTAAGGACAGGTCCAGATTATAATTCACCCCTCCACTTT. Amino acids: CASSLRTGPDYNSPLHF.

This clonotype was recorded at least ten times. The V call is TRBV13, the J call TRBJ2-1; tentative D call: TRBD2 (6 bases). The CDR3 has 15 residues. Germline values: CDR1 PRHDT, CDR2 FYEKMQ (reference sequence). The V and J ends lost 4 bases and 10 bases respectively, with 20 bases between them. The CDR3 region is CASSSAPQEGAEQFF. Written as DNA, the CDR3 is TGTGCCAGCAGCTCTGCGCCACAGGAGGGTGCAGAGCAGTTCTTC.

This clonotype appeared many times. J is TRBJ2-7 and V is TRBV5-1; no clear D gene. The germline V and J ends were trimmed by 1 base and 6 bases, with 17 bases remaining between them. The CDR3 sequence is 15 residues long. Germline CDR1 reads SGHRS; CDR2 reads YFSETQ. The CDR3 region has the DNA TGCGCCAGCAGCTTGTGGGCCCGCGTCGGTCTCGAGCAGTACTTC. It codes for CASSLWARVGLEQYF.